These 7 T cell receptor beta chains came from one sample sequenced in a study of PD-L1 blockade in urothelial cancer. Indicated time point: peripheral blood 6 weeks after treatment start. Data came from immunoSEQ multiplex PCR; TCRdb stores just in-frame clones and leaves some out. The sample shows tens of thousands of clones, 70% to 90% of them seen only once. Sequencing was performed on PBMCs, taken around atezolizumab (anti-PD-L1) treatment. The receptor source for this set is a man aged 60-69 years with urothelial cancer.

The V call is TRBV4-1, the J call TRBJ2-7, with D possibly matching TRBD1 (5 bases). Trimming took 5 bases from V and 2 from J, leaving 13 bases between them. CDR3 length equals 14 residues. Germline V lookup: CDR1 MGHRA, CDR2 YSYEKL. The DNA for the CDR3 is TGCGCCAGCAGCTACCAGGGTGGGACCTACGAGCAGTACTTC. Amino acids: CASSYQGGTYEQYF.

The gene calls are TRBV9 and TRBJ2-2, with 7 bases identical to TRBD2. This CDR3 is built from 18 residues. Germline CDR1 SGDLS, CDR2 YYNGEE. V was pared by 3 bases and J by 0 bases, with 11 bases of the junction left unmatched. The CDR3 nucleotides read TGTGCCAGCAGCGACTCAGGAGGGAGGGGTGCGAACACCGGGGAGCTGTTTTTT. It codes for CASSDSGGRGANTGELFF.

V gene TRBV6-1 combines with J gene TRBJ2-1; 11 bases map to TRBD2. The CDR3 has 16 residues. With 4 bases clipped from V and 0 bases from J, the junction kept 2 bases outside the gene matches. CDR1 and CDR2 (germline): MNHNS, SASEGT. This chain's CDR3 is CASSGLAGLSYNEQFF. In DNA, the CDR3 is TGTGCCAGCAGTGGACTAGCGGGGCTCTCCTACAATGAGCAGTTCTTC.

This chain joins TRBV30 and TRBJ1-2; D may be TRBD1 (6 bases). The CDR3 loop spans 14 amino acids. Per the germline V gene, CDR1 is GTSNPN and CDR2 is SVGIG (reference sequence). V shed 1 base and J shed 2 bases, with 11 bases lying between them. The CDR3 coding sequence is TGTGCCTGGAGTGGGACAGCTTACAACTATGGCTACACCTTC. Its protein product is CAWSGTAYNYGYTF.

The chain uses TRBV18 and TRBJ1-3; 7 bases fit TRBD1. With 0 bases clipped from V and 6 bases from J, the junction kept 8 bases outside the gene matches. Germline CDR1 and CDR2: KGHSH and LQKENI. The CDR3 is 16 residues long. For the CDR3, the DNA is TGTGCCAGCTCACCACCCGGACAGGCCCATGAAAACACCATATATTTT. Its translation: CASSPPGQAHENTIYF. Filled out from reference TRBV18 and TRBJ1-3, the complete variable domain reads NAGVMQNPRHLVRRRGQEARLRCSPMKGHSHVYWYRQLPEEGLKFMVYLQKENIIDESGMPKERFSAEFPKEGPSILRIQQVVRGDSAAYFCASSPPGQAHENTIYFGEGSWLTVV.

The chain combines TRBV30 with TRBJ2-7, with 9 bases lining up with TRBD2. The germline V gene encodes CDR1 GTSNPN and CDR2 SVGIG (reference sequence). The trim removed 6 bases at V and 0 bases at J, leaving 6 bases unmatched. The CDR3 consists of 14 residues. CDR3 sequence reads: CACSGLARSYEQYF. The DNA for the CDR3 is TGTGCCTGCTCCGGACTAGCGCGCTCCTACGAGCAGTACTTC.

This chain connects TRBV5-1 to TRBJ2-5; 8 nucleotides match TRBD2. The CDR3 has 15 residues. The V gene end was trimmed by 6 bases and the J gene end by 2 bases; junction bases not matched to a gene: 9. CDR1 and CDR2 from the germline V gene are SGHRS and YFSETQ. The CDR3 sequence: CASTRSGRPQETQYF. CDR3 in DNA: TGCGCCAGCACCCGCAGCGGGAGACCACAAGAGACCCAGTACTTC.